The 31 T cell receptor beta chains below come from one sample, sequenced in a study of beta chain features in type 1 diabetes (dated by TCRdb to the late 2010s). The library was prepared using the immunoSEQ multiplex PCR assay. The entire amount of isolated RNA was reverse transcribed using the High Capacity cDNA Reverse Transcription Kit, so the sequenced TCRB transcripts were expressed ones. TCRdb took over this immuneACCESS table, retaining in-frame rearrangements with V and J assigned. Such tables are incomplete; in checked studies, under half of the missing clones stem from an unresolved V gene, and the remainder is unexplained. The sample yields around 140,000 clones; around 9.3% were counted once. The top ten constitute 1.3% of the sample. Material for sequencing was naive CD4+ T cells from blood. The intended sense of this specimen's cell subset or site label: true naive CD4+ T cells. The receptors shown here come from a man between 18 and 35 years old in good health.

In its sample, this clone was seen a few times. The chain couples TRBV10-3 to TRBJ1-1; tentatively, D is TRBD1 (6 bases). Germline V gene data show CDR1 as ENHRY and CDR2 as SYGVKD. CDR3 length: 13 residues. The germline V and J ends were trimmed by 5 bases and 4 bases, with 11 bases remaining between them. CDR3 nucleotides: TGTGCCATCAGTAACGGACAGAGCACTGAAGCTTTCTTT. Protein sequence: CAISNGQSTEAFF.

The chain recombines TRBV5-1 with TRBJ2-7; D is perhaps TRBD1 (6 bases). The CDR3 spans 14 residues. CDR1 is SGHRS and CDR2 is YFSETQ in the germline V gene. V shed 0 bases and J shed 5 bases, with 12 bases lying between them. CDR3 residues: CASSLEQGMNEQYF. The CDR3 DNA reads TGCGCCAGCAGCTTGGAACAGGGTATGAACGAGCAGTACTTC.

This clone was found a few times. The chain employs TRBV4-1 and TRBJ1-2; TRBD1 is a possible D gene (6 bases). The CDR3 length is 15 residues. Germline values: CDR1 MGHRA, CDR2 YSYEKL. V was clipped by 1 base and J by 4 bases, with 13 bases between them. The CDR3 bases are TGCGCCAGCAGCCAAGCCGGGGGGCCAGTCTATGGCTACACCTTC. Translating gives CASSQAGGPVYGYTF.

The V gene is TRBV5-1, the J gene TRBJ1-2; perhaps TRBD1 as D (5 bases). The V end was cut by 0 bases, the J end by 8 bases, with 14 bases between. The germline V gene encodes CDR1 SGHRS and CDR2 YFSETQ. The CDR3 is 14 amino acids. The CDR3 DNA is TGCGCCAGCAGCTTGGCCCCAGGGATAATGGGCTACACCTTC. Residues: CASSLAPGIMGYTF. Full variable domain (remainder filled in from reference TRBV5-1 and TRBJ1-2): KAGVTQTPRYLIKTRGQQVTLSCSPISGHRSVSWYQQTPGQGLQFLFEYFSETQRNKGNFPGRFSGRQFSNSRSEMNVSTLELGDSALYLCASSLAPGIMGYTFGSGTRLTVV.

The CDR3 region has the DNA TGTGCCAGCAGCCAAGTCAACCGGGACACCTCCTACGAGCAGTACTTC. Translating gives CASSQVNRDTSYEQYF. The chain combines TRBV4-2 with TRBJ2-7, with TRBD1 as a possible D gene (6 bases). This CDR3 comprises 16 residues. Germline values: CDR1 LGHNA, CDR2 YNFKEQ. V was cut by 1 base and J by 0 bases, with 13 bases left in between.

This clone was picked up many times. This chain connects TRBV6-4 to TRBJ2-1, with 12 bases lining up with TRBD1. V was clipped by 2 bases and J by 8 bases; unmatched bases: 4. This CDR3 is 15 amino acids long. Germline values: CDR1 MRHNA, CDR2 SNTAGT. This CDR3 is CASSDGTGGGDEQFF. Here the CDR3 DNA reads TGTGCCAGCAGTGACGGGACAGGGGGCGGAGATGAGCAGTTCTTC.

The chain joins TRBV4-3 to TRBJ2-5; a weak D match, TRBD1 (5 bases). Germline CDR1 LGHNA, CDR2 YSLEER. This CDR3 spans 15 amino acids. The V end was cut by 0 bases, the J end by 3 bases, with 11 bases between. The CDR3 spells CASSQEGHMEETQYF. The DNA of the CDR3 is TGCGCCAGCAGCCAAGAAGGACATATGGAAGAGACCCAGTACTTC.

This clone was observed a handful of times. The CDR3 nucleotides read TGTGCCAGCAGTTTATCAGGGACTAGCGGCTCCTACGAGCAGTACTTC. It encodes CASSLSGTSGSYEQYF. V and J are TRBV28 and TRBJ2-7, with 11 bases identical to TRBD2. The junction had 2 bases not matched to a gene; V was cut back by 1 base and J by 0 bases. This CDR3 is built from 16 residues. The germline V gene encodes CDR1 MDHEN and CDR2 SYDVKM.

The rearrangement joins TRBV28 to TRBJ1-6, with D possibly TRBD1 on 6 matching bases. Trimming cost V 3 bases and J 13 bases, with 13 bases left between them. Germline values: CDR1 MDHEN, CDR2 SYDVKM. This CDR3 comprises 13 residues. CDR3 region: CASSLEDSLPLHF. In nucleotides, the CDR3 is TGTGCCAGCAGTTTGGAGGACAGTCTCCCCCTCCACTTT. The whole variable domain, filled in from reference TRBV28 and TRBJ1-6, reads DVKVTQSSRYLVKRTGEKVFLECVQDMDHENMFWYRQDPGLGLRLIYFSYDVKMKEKGDIPEGYSVSREKKERFSLILESASTNQTSMYLCASSLEDSLPLHFGNGTRLTVT.

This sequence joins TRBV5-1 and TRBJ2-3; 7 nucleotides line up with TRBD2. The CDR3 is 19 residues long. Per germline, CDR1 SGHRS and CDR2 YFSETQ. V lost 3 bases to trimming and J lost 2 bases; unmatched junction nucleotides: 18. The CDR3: CASSYASGLTFRSTDTQYF. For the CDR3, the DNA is TGCGCCAGCAGCTACGCTAGCGGTTTAACTTTTAGGTCCACAGATACGCAGTATTTT. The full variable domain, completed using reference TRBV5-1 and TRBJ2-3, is KAGVTQTPRYLIKTRGQQVTLSCSPISGHRSVSWYQQTPGQGLQFLFEYFSETQRNKGNFPGRFSGRQFSNSRSEMNVSTLELGDSALYLCASSYASGLTFRSTDTQYFGPGTRLTVL.

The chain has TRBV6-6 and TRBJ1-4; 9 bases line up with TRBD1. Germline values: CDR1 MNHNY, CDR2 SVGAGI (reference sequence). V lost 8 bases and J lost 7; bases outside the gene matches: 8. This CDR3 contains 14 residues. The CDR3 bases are TGTGCCAGCCGGGGAACAGGGGGCAGTGAAAAACTGTTTTTT. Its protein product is CASRGTGGSEKLFF.

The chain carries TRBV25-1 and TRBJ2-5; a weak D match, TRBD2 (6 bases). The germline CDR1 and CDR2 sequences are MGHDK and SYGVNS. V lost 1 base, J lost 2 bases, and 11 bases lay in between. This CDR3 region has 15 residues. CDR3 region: CASSEFGGPQETQYF. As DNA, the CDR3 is TGTGCCAGCAGTGAATTTGGAGGGCCTCAAGAGACCCAGTACTTC.

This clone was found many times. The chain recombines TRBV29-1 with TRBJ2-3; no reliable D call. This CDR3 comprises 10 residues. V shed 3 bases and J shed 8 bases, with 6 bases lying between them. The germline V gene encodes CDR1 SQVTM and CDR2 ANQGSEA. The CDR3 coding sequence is TGCAGCGTTGACAGTCTTACGCAGTATTTT. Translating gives CSVDSLTQYF.

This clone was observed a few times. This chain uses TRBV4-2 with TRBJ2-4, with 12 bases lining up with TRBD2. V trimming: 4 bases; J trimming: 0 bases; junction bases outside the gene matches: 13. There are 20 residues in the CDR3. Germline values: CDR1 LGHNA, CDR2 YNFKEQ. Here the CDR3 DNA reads TGTGCCAGCAGCCCGACCCCACTAGCGGGGGGATCAATAGCCAAAAACATTCAGTACTTC. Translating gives CASSPTPLAGGSIAKNIQYF.

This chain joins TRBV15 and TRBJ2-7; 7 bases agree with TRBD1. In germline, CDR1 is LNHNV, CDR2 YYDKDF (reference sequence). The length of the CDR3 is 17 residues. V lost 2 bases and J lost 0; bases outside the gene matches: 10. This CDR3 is CATSRTLVTGFSYEQYF. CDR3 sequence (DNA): TGTGCCACCAGCAGAACACTGGTGACAGGGTTCTCCTACGAGCAGTACTTC.

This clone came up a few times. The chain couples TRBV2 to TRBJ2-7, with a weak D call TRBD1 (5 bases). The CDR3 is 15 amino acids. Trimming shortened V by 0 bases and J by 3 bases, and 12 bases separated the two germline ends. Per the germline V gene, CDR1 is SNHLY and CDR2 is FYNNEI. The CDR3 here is CASSEASQVVYEQYF. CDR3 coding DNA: TGTGCCAGCAGTGAAGCTTCACAGGTAGTCTACGAGCAGTACTTC.

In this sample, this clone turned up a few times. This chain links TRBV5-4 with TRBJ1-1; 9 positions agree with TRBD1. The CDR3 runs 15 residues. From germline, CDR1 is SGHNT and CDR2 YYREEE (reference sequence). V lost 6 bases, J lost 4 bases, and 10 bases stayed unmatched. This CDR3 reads CASTGQGSYGTEAFF. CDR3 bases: TGTGCCAGCACAGGACAGGGGAGTTACGGCACTGAAGCTTTCTTT.

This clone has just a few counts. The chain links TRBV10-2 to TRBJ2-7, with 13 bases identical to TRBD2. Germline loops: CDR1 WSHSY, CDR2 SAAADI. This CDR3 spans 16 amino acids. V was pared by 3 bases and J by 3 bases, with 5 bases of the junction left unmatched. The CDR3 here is CASSDTGTSGVYEQYF. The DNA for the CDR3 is TGCGCCAGCAGTGATACTGGGACTAGCGGGGTCTACGAGCAGTACTTC.

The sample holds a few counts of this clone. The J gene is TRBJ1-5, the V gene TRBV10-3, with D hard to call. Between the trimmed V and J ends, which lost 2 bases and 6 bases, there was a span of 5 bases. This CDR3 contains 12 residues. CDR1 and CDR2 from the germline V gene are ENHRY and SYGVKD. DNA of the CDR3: TGTGCCATCAGTGAGAACGGTCAGCCCCAGCATTTT. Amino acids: CAISENGQPQHF.

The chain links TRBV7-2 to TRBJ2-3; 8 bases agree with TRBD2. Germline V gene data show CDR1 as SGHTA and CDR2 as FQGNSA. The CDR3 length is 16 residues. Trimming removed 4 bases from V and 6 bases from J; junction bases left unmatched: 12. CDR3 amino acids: CASSWGTSGVWDTQYF. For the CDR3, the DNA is TGTGCCAGCAGCTGGGGGACTAGTGGAGTTTGGGATACGCAGTATTTT.

This CDR3 is CAWRATNEKLFF. The DNA for the CDR3 is TGTGCCTGGCGCGCAACTAATGAAAAACTGTTTTTT. This chain uses TRBV30 with TRBJ1-4; D remains unclear. This CDR3 has 12 residues. Per the germline V gene, CDR1 is GTSNPN and CDR2 is SVGIG (reference sequence). Trimming took 5 bases from V and 0 from J, leaving 4 bases between them.

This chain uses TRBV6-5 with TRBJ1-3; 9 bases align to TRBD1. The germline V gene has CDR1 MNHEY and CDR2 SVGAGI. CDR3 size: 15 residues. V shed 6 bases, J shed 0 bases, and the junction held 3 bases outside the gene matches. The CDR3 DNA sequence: TGTGCCAGCAGAGCGACAGGGGGCTCTGGAAACACCATATATTTT. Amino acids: CASRATGGSGNTIYF.

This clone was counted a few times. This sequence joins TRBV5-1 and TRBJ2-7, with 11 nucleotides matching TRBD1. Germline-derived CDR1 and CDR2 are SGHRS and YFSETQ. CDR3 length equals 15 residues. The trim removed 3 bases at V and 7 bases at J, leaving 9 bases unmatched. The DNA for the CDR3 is TGCGCCAGCAGCTATCCTACCGGGACAGGGGGGGAGCAGTACTTC. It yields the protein CASSYPTGTGGEQYF.

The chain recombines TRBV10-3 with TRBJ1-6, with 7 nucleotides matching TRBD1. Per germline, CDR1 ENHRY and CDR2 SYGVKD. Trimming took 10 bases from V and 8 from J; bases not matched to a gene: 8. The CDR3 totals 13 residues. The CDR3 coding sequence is TGTGCCACGGTAGGGGACAGTTATTCACCCCTCCACTTT. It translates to CATVGDSYSPLHF.

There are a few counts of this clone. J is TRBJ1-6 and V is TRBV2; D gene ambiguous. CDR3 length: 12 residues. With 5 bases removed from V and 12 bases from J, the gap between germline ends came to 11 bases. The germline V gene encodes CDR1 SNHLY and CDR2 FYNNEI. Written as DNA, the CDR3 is TGTGCCAGCAGTCCCCCGGAGGAACCCCTCCACTTT. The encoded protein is CASSPPEEPLHF.

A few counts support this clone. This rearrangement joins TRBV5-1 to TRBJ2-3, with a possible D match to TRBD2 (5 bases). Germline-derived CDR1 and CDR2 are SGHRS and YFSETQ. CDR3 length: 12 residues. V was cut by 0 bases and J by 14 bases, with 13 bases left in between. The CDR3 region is CASSLGIGVRYF. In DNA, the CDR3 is TGCGCCAGCAGCTTGGGCATCGGGGTTCGGTATTTT.

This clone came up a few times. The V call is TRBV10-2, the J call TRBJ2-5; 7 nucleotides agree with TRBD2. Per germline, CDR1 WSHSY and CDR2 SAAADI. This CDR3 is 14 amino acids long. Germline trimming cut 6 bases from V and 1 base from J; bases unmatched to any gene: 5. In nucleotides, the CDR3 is TGCGCCAGCAGACCAGCGGGGTTCCAAGAGACCCAGTACTTC. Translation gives CASRPAGFQETQYF.

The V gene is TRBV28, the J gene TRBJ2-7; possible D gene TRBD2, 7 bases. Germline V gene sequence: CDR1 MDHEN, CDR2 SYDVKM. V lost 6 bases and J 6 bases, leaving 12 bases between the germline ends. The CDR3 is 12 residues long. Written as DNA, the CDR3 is TGTGCCAGCAGAATGGGGGGGCGCGAGCAGTACTTC. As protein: CASRMGGREQYF.

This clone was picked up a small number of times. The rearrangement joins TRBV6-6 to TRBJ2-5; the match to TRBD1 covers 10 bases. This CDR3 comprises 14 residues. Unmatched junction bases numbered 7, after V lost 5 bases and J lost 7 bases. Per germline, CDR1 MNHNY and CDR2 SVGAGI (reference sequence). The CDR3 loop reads CASSRDRGRMTQYF. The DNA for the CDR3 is TGTGCCAGCAGTCGGGACAGGGGCAGGATGACCCAGTACTTC.

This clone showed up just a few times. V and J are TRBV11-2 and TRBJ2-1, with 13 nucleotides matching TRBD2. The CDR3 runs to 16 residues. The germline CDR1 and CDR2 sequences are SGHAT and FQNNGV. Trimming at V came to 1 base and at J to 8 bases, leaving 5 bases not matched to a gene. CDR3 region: CASSLAGTSGADEQFF. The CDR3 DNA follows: TGTGCCAGCAGCTTAGCCGGGACTAGCGGGGCTGATGAGCAGTTCTTC.

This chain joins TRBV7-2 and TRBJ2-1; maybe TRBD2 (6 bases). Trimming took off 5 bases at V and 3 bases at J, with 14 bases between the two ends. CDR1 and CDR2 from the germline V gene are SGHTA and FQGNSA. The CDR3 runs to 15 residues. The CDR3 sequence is CASSAGLANYNEQFF. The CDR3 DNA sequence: TGTGCCAGCAGCGCGGGCCTAGCGAACTACAATGAGCAGTTCTTC.